A single sample gave rise to the 2 T cell receptor beta chains below, sequenced in a study of neoadjuvant nivolumab and ipilimumab in lung cancer. Method: immunoSEQ multiplex PCR; TCRdb's copy keeps in-frame clones and lacks some. The sample yields 15,000 to 20,000 clones, roughly four fifths seen once. Sequencing was performed on tumor tissue, taken after neoadjuvant nivolumab, alone or with ipilimumab, at or shortly before surgery. The receptors here all came from an adult with non-small cell lung cancer.

The chain couples TRBV11-1 to TRBJ2-1; 10 positions match TRBD2. Unmatched junction bases numbered 9, after V lost 2 bases and J lost 8 bases. Per germline, CDR1 SGHAT and CDR2 FQDESV (reference sequence). This CDR3 is built from 16 residues. As DNA, the CDR3 is TGTGCCAGCAGCTTACAAAGAGCGGGGGGGCTCGATGAGCAGTTCTTC. Encoded protein: CASSLQRAGGLDEQFF.

V gene TRBV27 combines with J gene TRBJ2-6, with D uncertain. Trimming left V 3 bases short and J 2 bases short, with 2 bases between. CDR1 MNHEY and CDR2 SMNVEV come from the germline V gene (reference sequence). This CDR3 has 13 residues. CDR3 nucleotides: TGTGCCAGCAGTTTGGCTGGGGCCAACGTCCTGACTTTC. Its protein is CASSLAGANVLTF.